The 13 T cell receptor beta chains reported below all come from one sample, sequenced in a study of shared clonotypes between healthy human individuals (TCRdb year 2020). Library construction relied on the immunoSEQ multiplex PCR assay. The table comes from immuneACCESS by way of TCRdb, which keeps in-frame sequences with V and J called. Part of the clones is missing from these tables; in studies checked, under half for an unresolved V gene and the rest for unknown reasons. This sample gives 2 million to 2.5 million clones in total; more than 85% of them show up just once. Together, the top ten hold 0.35% to 0.5% of the sample. The sample comprised naive CD4+ T cells from PBMCs. The label giving this sample's cell subset or site can be read as: CD45RA+ positively selected. All receptors come from a man younger than 35 in good health. Some clones in this sample may be carry-over from other donors' samples.

This chain uses TRBV19 with TRBJ1-3; D unclear. Germline assignment: CDR1 LNHDA and CDR2 SQIVND (reference sequence). V dropped 3 bases and J dropped 2 bases, with 11 bases sitting between them. CDR3 size: 15 residues. As DNA, the CDR3 is TGTGCCAGTAGTATTGCCCGTGTGGCTGGAAACACCATATATTTT. Protein product: CASSIARVAGNTIYF.

The chain combines TRBV7-2 with TRBJ1-1; no reliable D call. The ends were cut back, 0 bases at V and 4 bases at J, with 12 bases in the middle. CDR3 length: 15 amino acids. CDR1 and CDR2 from the germline V gene are SGHTA and FQGNSA. CDR3: CASSLAGSSGTEAFF. CDR3 coding DNA: TGTGCCAGCAGCTTAGCGGGGAGTTCGGGCACTGAAGCTTTCTTT.

This rearrangement joins TRBV2 to TRBJ2-5, with 10 bases identical to TRBD2. J was trimmed by 4 bases and V by 4 bases; bases with no gene match: 3. Per the germline V gene, CDR1 is SNHLY and CDR2 is FYNNEI. The CDR3 runs 14 residues. The CDR3 sequence: CASSALAGVETQYF. In nucleotides, the CDR3 is TGTGCCAGCAGTGCTCTAGCGGGAGTAGAGACCCAGTACTTC.

The rearrangement joins TRBV18 to TRBJ2-2; D is uncertain. This CDR3 has 16 residues. Germline-derived CDR1 and CDR2 are KGHSH and LQKENI. Trimming left V 1 base short and J 1 base short, with 10 bases between. The CDR3 sequence is CASSPRLVQNTGELFF. For the CDR3, the DNA is TGTGCCAGCTCACCACGGCTAGTCCAGAACACCGGGGAGCTGTTTTTT.

This clone was detected a few times. The genes are TRBV7-6 and TRBJ1-5; 9 bases line up with TRBD1. Trimming at V came to 5 bases and at J to 4 bases, leaving 6 bases not matched to a gene. Looked up from germline, CDR1 is SGHVS and CDR2 is FNYEAQ. CDR3 length equals 15 residues. CDR3 nucleotide sequence: TGTGCCAGCAGCCCAGGGACAGGGATAAATCAGCCCCAGCATTTT. Protein: CASSPGTGINQPQHF.

V and J are TRBV28 and TRBJ2-7; 13 bases fit TRBD2. The CDR3 is 20 residues long. The V and J ends lost 5 bases and 7 bases, in that order; junction bases with no gene match: 23. Looked up from germline, CDR1 is MDHEN and CDR2 is SYDVKM. The CDR3 region is CASSLTSGRMGIRDMLEQYF. The CDR3 nucleotides are TGTGCCAGCAGTCTGACTAGCGGGAGGATGGGGATCCGCGATATGTTGGAGCAGTACTTC. Variable domain in full (rest from reference TRBV28 and TRBJ2-7): DVKVTQSSRYLVKRTGEKVFLECVQDMDHENMFWYRQDPGLGLRLIYFSYDVKMKEKGDIPEGYSVSREKKERFSLILESASTNQTSMYLCASSLTSGRMGIRDMLEQYFGPGTRLTVT.

This chain links TRBV5-1 with TRBJ2-7, with TRBD1 matching over 9 bases. V lost 5 bases and J lost 2; bases outside the gene matches: 8. Germline CDR1 is SGHRS and CDR2 is YFSETQ. The CDR3 length is 15 residues. CDR3 amino acids: CASRYLTGGPYEQYF. The CDR3 DNA follows: TGCGCCAGCAGATATCTTACAGGGGGCCCCTACGAGCAGTACTTC.

J is TRBJ2-3 and V is TRBV4-3; D is ambiguous. This CDR3 contains 13 residues. The ends were cut back, 0 bases at V and 0 bases at J, with 1 base in the middle. From germline, CDR1 is LGHNA and CDR2 YSLEER. CDR3 protein: CASSQDSTDTQYF. The CDR3 bases are TGCGCCAGCAGCCAAGACAGCACAGATACGCAGTATTTT.

V is TRBV2 and J is TRBJ2-3, with 7 bases that match TRBD2. CDR1 and CDR2 from the germline V gene are SNHLY and FYNNEI. Trimming took 6 bases from V and 7 from J; bases not matched to a gene: 10. The CDR3 length is 14 residues. For the CDR3, the DNA is TGTGCCAGCAGCCAGGTGCGGGAGAAATATACGCAGTATTTT. The encoded protein is CASSQVREKYTQYF.

The chain employs TRBV5-1 and TRBJ2-5, with no clear D. Per germline, CDR1 SGHRS and CDR2 YFSETQ. Trimming took 0 bases from V and 5 from J, leaving 11 bases between them. The CDR3 runs to 14 residues. The CDR3, as DNA: TGCGCCAGCAGCTTGGCCTGGGCTGTGGAGACCCAGTACTTC. Protein product: CASSLAWAVETQYF.

The chain uses TRBV11-1 and TRBJ2-7; TRBD1 is a possible D gene (6 bases). Deletions cut 5 bases from V and 4 bases from J, with 15 bases between. Germline V gene data show CDR1 as SGHAT and CDR2 as FQDESV (reference sequence). The length of the CDR3 is 14 residues. Here the CDR3 DNA reads TGTGCCAGCAGCGAAGACCGGGACACGTACGAGCAGTACTTC. Residues: CASSEDRDTYEQYF.

In nucleotides, the CDR3 is TGTGCCAGCAGTGAAGGGACAGCCTCTAATGAAAAACTGTTTTTT. It encodes CASSEGTASNEKLFF. V gene TRBV6-4 combines with J gene TRBJ1-4; 7 bases are a match to TRBD1. V lost 3 bases, J lost 3 bases, and 4 bases stayed unmatched. This CDR3 has 15 residues. Germline loops: CDR1 MRHNA, CDR2 SNTAGT.

CDR3 in amino acids: CASSSYRGGNYGYTF. The CDR3 nucleotides are TGTGCCAGCAGCTCCTACAGGGGGGGTAACTATGGCTACACCTTC. V gene TRBV7-2 combines with J gene TRBJ1-2; 8 bases align to TRBD1. CDR1 is SGHTA, CDR2 FQGNSA, per germline. Unmatched junction bases numbered 5, after V lost 4 bases and J lost 1 base. This CDR3 comprises 15 residues.